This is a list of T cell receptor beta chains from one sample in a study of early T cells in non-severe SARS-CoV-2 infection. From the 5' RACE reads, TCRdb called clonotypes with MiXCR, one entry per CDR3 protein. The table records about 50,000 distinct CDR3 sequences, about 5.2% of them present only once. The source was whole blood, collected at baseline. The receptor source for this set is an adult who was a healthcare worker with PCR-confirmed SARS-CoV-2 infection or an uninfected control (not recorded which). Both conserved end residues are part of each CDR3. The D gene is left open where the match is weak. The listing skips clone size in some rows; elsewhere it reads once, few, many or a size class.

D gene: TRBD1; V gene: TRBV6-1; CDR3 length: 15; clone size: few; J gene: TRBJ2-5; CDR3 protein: CASSEATGGQETQYF; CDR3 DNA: TGTGCCAGCAGTGAAGCTACAGGGGGCCAAGAGACCCAGTACTTC
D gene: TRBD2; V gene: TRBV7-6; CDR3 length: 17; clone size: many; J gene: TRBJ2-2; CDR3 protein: CASSLAGLAGNTGELFF; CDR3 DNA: TGTGCCAGCAGCTTAGCGGGACTAGCGGGGAACACCGGGGAGCTGTTTTTT
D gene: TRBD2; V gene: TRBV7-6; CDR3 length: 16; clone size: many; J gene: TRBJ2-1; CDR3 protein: CASSLQAGSSYNEQFF; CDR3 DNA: TGTGCCAGCAGCTTGCAAGCGGGGAGCTCCTACAATGAGCAGTTCTTC
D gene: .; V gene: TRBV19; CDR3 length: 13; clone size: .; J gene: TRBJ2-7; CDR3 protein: CASSITGSYEQYF; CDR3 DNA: TGTGCCAGTAGTATAACGGGATCCTACGAGCAGTACTTC
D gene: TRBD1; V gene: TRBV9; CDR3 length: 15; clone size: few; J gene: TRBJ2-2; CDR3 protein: CASSSRTGNTGELFF; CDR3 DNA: TGTGCCAGCAGCTCGCGGACAGGGAACACCGGGGAGCTGTTTTTT
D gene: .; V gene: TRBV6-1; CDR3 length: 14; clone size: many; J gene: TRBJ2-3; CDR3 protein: CASRKTDDTDTQYF; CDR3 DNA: TGTGCCAGCAGAAAGACAGACGACACAGATACGCAGTATTTT
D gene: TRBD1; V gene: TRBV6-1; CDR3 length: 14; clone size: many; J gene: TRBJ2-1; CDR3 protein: CASSRQGEGNEQFF; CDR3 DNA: TGTGCCAGCAGTAGACAGGGAGAAGGGAATGAGCAGTTCTTC
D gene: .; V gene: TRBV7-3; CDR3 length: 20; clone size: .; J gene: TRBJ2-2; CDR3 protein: CVSRAPLTGLLASGSGELFF; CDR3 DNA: TGTGTCAGCAGGGCTCCACTCACCGGACTTCTAGCGAGTGGTAGCGGGGAGCTGTTTTTT
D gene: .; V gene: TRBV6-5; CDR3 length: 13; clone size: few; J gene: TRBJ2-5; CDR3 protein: CASTLPGGETQYF; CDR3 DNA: TGTGCCAGCACCCTTCCCGGCGGGGAGACCCAGTACTTC
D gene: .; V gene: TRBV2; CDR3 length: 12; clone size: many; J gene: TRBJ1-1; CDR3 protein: CAILQSGTEAFF; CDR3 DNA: TGTGCCATCCTACAGTCCGGCACTGAAGCTTTCTTT
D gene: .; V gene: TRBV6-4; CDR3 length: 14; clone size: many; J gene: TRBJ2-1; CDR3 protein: CASKRDGEVNEQFF; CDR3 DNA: TGTGCCAGCAAAAGGGACGGGGAGGTCAATGAGCAGTTCTTC
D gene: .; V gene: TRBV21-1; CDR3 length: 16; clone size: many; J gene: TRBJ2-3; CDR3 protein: CASSKKGREHLDTQYF; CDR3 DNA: TGTGCCAGCAGCAAAAAGGGCCGGGAGCACCTAGATACGCAGTATTTT
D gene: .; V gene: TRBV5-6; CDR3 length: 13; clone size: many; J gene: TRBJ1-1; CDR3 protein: CASSNGPNTEAFF; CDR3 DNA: TGTGCCAGCAGCAATGGACCGAACACTGAAGCTTTCTTT
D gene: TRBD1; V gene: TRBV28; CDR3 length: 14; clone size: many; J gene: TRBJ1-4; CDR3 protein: CASSLTGFNEKLFF; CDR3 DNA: TGTGCCAGCAGTTTGACAGGGTTTAATGAAAAACTGTTTTTT
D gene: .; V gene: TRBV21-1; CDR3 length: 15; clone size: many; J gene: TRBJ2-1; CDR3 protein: CASTGGLAGYNEQFF; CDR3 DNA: TGTGCCAGCACCGGAGGACTAGCGGGCTACAATGAGCAGTTCTTC
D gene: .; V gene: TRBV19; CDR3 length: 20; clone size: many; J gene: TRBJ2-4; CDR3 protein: CASTLSGSNWGTQAKNIQYF; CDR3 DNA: TGTGCCAGTACCCTGTCAGGGTCAAACTGGGGCACACAGGCCAAAAACATTCAGTACTTC
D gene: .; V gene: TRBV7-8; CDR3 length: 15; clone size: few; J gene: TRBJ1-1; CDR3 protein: CASSVVTPRTTEAFF; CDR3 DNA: TGTGCCAGCAGCGTCGTTACACCTCGTACCACTGAAGCTTTCTTT
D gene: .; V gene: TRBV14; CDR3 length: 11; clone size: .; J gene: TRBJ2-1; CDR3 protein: CASSRHNEQFF; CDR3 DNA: TGTGCCAGCAGCCGACACAATGAGCAGTTCTTC
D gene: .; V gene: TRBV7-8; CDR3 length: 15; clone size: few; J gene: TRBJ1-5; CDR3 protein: CASSLVTGFDQPQHF; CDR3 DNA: TGTGCCAGCAGCTTAGTAACGGGTTTCGATCAGCCCCAGCATTTT
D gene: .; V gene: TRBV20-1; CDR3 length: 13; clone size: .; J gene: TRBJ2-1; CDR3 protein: CSGMGGDGDEQFF; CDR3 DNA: TGCAGTGGGATGGGGGGAGATGGAGATGAGCAGTTCTTC
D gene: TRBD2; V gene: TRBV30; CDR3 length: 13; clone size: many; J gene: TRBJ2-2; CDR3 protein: CAWDLSGTGELFF; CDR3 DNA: TGTGCCTGGGACCTTAGCGGGACCGGGGAGCTGTTTTTT
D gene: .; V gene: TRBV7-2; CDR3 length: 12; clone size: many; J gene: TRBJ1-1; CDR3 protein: CASSLYGAEAFF; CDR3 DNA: TGTGCCAGCAGCTTGTACGGGGCTGAAGCTTTCTTT
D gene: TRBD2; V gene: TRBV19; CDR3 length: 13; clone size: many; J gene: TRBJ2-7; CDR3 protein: CASGLADRYEQYF; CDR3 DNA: TGTGCCAGTGGGCTAGCGGACCGCTACGAGCAGTACTTC
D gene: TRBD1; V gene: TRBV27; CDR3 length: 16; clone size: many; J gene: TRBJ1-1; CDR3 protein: CASSPDRGTTNTEAFF; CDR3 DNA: TGTGCCAGCAGTCCAGACAGGGGGACTACGAACACTGAAGCTTTCTTT
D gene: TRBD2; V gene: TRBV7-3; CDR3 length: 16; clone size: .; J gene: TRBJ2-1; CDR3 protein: CASSLIAGGSYNEQFF; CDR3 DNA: TGTGCCAGCAGCTTAATAGCGGGGGGCTCCTACAATGAGCAGTTCTTC
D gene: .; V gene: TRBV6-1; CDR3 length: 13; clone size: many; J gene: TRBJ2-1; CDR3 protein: CASSPGTHNEQFF; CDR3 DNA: TGTGCCAGCAGTCCCGGGACCCACAATGAGCAGTTCTTC
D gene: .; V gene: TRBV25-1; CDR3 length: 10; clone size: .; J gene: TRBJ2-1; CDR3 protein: CASSENEQFF; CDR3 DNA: TGTGCCAGCAGTGAGAATGAGCAGTTCTTC
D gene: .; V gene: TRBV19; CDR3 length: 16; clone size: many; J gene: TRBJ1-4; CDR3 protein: CASSIGAARPDEKLFF; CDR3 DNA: TGTGCCAGTAGTATCGGCGCGGCAAGGCCAGACGAAAAACTGTTTTTT
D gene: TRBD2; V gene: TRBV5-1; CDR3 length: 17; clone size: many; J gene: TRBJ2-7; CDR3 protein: CASSIFGTSGPSYEQYF; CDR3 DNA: TGCGCCAGCAGCATATTCGGGACTAGCGGGCCCTCCTACGAGCAGTACTTC
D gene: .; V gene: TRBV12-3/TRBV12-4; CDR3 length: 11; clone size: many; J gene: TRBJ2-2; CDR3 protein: CASRITGELFF; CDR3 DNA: TGTGCCAGCAGAATCACCGGGGAGCTGTTTTTT
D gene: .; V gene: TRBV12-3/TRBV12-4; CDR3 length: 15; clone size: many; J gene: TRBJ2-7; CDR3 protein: CASSFGGLSSYEQYF; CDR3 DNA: TGTGCCAGCAGTTTCGGCGGCCTCAGCTCCTACGAGCAGTACTTC
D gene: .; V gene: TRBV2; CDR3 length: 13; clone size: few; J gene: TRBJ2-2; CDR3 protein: CASREDRSGELFF; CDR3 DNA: TGTGCCAGCAGGGAAGACAGATCCGGAGAGCTGTTTTTT
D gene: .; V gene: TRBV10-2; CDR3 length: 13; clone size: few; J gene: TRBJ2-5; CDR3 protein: CARVPTGSETQYF; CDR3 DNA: TGCGCCAGGGTACCCACAGGATCAGAGACCCAGTACTTC
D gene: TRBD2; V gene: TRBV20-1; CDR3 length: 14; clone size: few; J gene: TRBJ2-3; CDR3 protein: CSASEREGPDTQYF; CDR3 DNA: TGCAGTGCTAGTGAGCGGGAGGGCCCGGATACGCAGTATTTT